The 29 T cell receptor beta chains given below trace back to one sample, sequenced in a study of blood T cell repertoires in COVID-19. Measured with immunoSEQ multiplex PCR; TCRdb has only the in-frame clones, and not every one. The repertoire holds 300,000 to 400,000 clones, with 88% as singletons. The material sequenced was PBMCs or T cells enriched from blood (not recorded which). All receptors come from a man aged 25-45 years who had recovered from COVID-19.

This chain uses TRBV27 with TRBJ2-3, with a possible D match to TRBD2 (5 bases). Germline-derived CDR1 and CDR2 are MNHEY and SMNVEV (reference sequence). The germline V and J ends were trimmed by 6 bases and 2 bases, with 12 bases remaining between them. The CDR3 spans 14 residues. The CDR3 nucleotides are TGTGCCAGCAGCGGGATTTCCCACACAGATACGCAGTATTTT. Its translation is CASSGISHTDTQYF.

The chain couples TRBV24-1 to TRBJ2-1; 10 nucleotides align to TRBD2. Per germline, CDR1 KGHDR and CDR2 SFDVKD. The CDR3 is 18 residues long. With 3 bases clipped from V and 5 bases from J, the junction kept 12 bases outside the gene matches. CDR3 nucleotides: TGTGCCACCAGTGATCCTAGCGGGGGCGGCCGTGGGGACAATGAGCAGTTCTTC. Protein product: CATSDPSGGGRGDNEQFF.

The chain joins TRBV11-2 to TRBJ1-4; 9 nucleotides line up with TRBD1. The junction had 8 bases not matched to a gene; V was cut back by 5 bases and J by 7 bases. Germline values: CDR1 SGHAT, CDR2 FQNNGV. This CDR3 region has 15 residues. This chain's CDR3 is CASSPRTGDFEKLFF. CDR3 DNA: TGTGCCAGCAGCCCGAGGACAGGGGACTTTGAAAAACTGTTTTTT.

This clone was seen a single time. CDR3 bases: TGTGCCAGCAGTGGGTCCGATACTGCGGGACGCAATCAGCCCCAGCATTTT. As protein: CASSGSDTAGRNQPQHF. The chain employs TRBV6-1 and TRBJ1-5, with D possibly being TRBD1 (5 bases). Germline CDR1 reads MNHNS; CDR2 reads SASEGT. Trimming left V 4 bases short and J 2 bases short, with 18 bases between. The CDR3 length is 17 residues.

The chain has TRBV28 and TRBJ2-7; TRBD1 is a possible D gene (6 bases). Germline V gene sequence: CDR1 MDHEN, CDR2 SYDVKM. Trimming took 6 bases from V and 1 from J, leaving 7 bases between them. This CDR3 is built from 12 residues. The CDR3 coding sequence is TGTGCCAGCAGACAGGGATCCTACGAGCAGTACTTC. It is translated as CASRQGSYEQYF.

The rearrangement links TRBV28 to TRBJ1-3; D unclear. Germline V gene sequence: CDR1 MDHEN, CDR2 SYDVKM. Trimming shortened V by 8 bases and J by 0 bases, and 5 bases separated the two germline ends. The CDR3 is 12 amino acids. The CDR3 sequence: CASASSGNTIYF. The CDR3 DNA follows: TGTGCCAGCGCCAGCTCTGGAAACACCATATATTTT.

The J gene is TRBJ1-2, the V gene TRBV5-1; TRBD1 agrees at 9 bases. Germline trimming cut 4 bases from V and 5 bases from J; bases unmatched to any gene: 9. This CDR3 has 15 amino acids. Germline V CDR1 and CDR2: SGHRS, YFSETQ. The CDR3 is CASSPTRQGGYGYTF. The CDR3 DNA sequence: TGCGCCAGCAGCCCCACCCGACAGGGGGGTTATGGCTACACCTTC.

The chain combines TRBV7-9 with TRBJ1-1, with D maybe TRBD1 (6 bases). With 4 bases removed from V and 5 bases from J, the gap between germline ends came to 14 bases. Germline V gene data show CDR1 as SEHNR and CDR2 as FQNEAQ (reference sequence). The CDR3 covers 14 residues. CDR3 sequence (DNA): TGTGCCAGCAGCTCGCAGGGGAAGAAGACTGAAGCTTTCTTT. Its translation: CASSSQGKKTEAFF.

This rearrangement joins TRBV4-1 to TRBJ2-5; D perhaps matches TRBD1 (5 bases). The V end lost 4 bases, the J end lost 2 bases, and 17 bases lay between the germline ends. The CDR3 covers 16 residues. CDR1 is MGHRA and CDR2 is YSYEKL in the germline V gene. The CDR3 loop is CASSRKSTVSQETQYF. In DNA, the CDR3 is TGCGCCAGCAGCCGCAAATCGACAGTGTCACAAGAGACCCAGTACTTC.

The chain carries TRBV18 and TRBJ1-4, with D possibly being TRBD1 (6 bases). V was trimmed by 0 bases and J by 5 bases, leaving 10 bases between them. The V gene's germline CDR1 is KGHSH and CDR2 LQKENI. The CDR3 has 15 residues. The chain's CDR3 is CASSPPGHGNEKLFF. For the CDR3, the DNA is TGTGCCAGCTCACCACCGGGACACGGGAATGAAAAACTGTTTTTT.

This chain links TRBV15 with TRBJ2-3; the D gene is possibly TRBD2 (7 bases). Germline V gene sequence: CDR1 LNHNV, CDR2 YYDKDF (reference sequence). Trimming shortened V by 0 bases and J by 6 bases, and 13 bases separated the two germline ends. The CDR3 consists of 15 residues. This CDR3 is CATSRDGRGLDTQYF. The CDR3 bases are TGTGCCACCAGCAGAGATGGGCGGGGGCTGGATACGCAGTATTTT.

The genes are TRBV15 and TRBJ2-2; D remains unclear. Deletions cut 0 bases from V and 1 base from J, with 9 bases between. The CDR3 loop spans 16 amino acids. The V gene's germline CDR1 is LNHNV and CDR2 YYDKDF (reference sequence). The CDR3 sequence: CATSRERSLNTGELFF. CDR3 DNA sequence: TGTGCCACCAGCAGAGAGAGGAGCTTGAACACCGGGGAGCTGTTTTTT.

Regarding this clone: One end of the junction fails to match germline, which may point to a read error. This chain connects TRBV5-6 to TRBJ1-2; tentatively, D is TRBD1 (5 bases). The germline V gene encodes CDR1 SGHDT and CDR2 YYEEEE. This CDR3 spans 12 amino acids. The CDR3 protein is CASSTLTVGLLF. CDR3 DNA: TGTGCCAGCAGCACCCTGACAGTAGGCCTCCTCTTC.

This chain links TRBV7-6 with TRBJ2-3; 10 bases align to TRBD2. The V gene end was trimmed by 1 base and the J gene end by 2 bases; junction bases not matched to a gene: 6. Germline CDR1 and CDR2: SGHVS and FNYEAQ. This CDR3 is 17 amino acids long. The CDR3 DNA is TGTGCCAGCAGCTTAGTAACTAGCGGGGTATCCACAGATACGCAGTATTTT. It is translated as CASSLVTSGVSTDTQYF.

This clone showed up just once. The CDR3 loop reads CASSRDLADGNTIYF. DNA for the CDR3: TGCGCCAGCAGTCGGGACTTGGCCGATGGGAACACCATATATTTT. The gene calls are TRBV5-1 and TRBJ1-3; D possibly corresponds to TRBD1 (5 bases). Trimming stripped 5 bases from V and 7 bases from J, with 19 bases between. CDR1 is SGHRS, CDR2 YFSETQ, per germline. The CDR3 loop spans 15 amino acids.

V usage is TRBV4-1 and J usage is TRBJ2-7, with 10 bases identical to TRBD2. V was pared by 4 bases and J by 3 bases, with 12 bases of the junction left unmatched. CDR3 length equals 17 residues. CDR1 and CDR2 from the germline V gene are MGHRA and YSYEKL. CDR3 nucleotide sequence: TGCGCCAGCAGCCTCACTAGCGGGACTTCATCTGGCTACGAGCAGTACTTC. This sequence encodes CASSLTSGTSSGYEQYF.

The chain links TRBV7-7 to TRBJ2-1, with D possibly TRBD2 on 6 matching bases. The V end lost 1 base, the J end lost 4 bases, and 11 bases lay between the germline ends. Germline CDR1 reads SSHAT; CDR2 reads FNYEAQ (reference sequence). The CDR3 sequence is 15 residues long. The CDR3: CASSLGGVGYNEQFF. DNA of the CDR3: TGTGCCAGCAGCTTAGGGGGGGTGGGATACAATGAGCAGTTCTTC. Together with reference TRBV7-7 and TRBJ2-1, the CDR3 gives the full variable domain: GAGVSQSPRYKVTKRGQDVTLRCDPISSHATLYWYQQALGQGPEFLTYFNYEAQPDKSGLPSDRFSAERPEGSISTLTIQRTEQRDSAMYRCASSLGGVGYNEQFFGPGTRLTVL.

V is TRBV7-2 and J is TRBJ2-5; 7 nucleotides agree with TRBD2. Germline-derived CDR1 and CDR2 are SGHTA and FQGNSA. This CDR3 region has 16 residues. Trimming removed 4 bases from V and 2 bases from J; junction bases left unmatched: 10. CDR3 sequence: CASSSPLGGVQETQYF. The CDR3 region has the DNA TGTGCCAGCAGCTCTCCCCTGGGAGGGGTACAAGAGACCCAGTACTTC. Full variable domain (remainder filled in from reference TRBV7-2 and TRBJ2-5): GAGVSQSPSNKVTEKGKDVELRCDPISGHTALYWYRQSLGQGLEFLIYFQGNSAPDKSGLPSDRFSAERTGGSVSTLTIQRTQQEDSAVYLCASSSPLGGVQETQYFGPGTRLLVL.

The CDR3 bases are TGTGCCAGCAGCCGGGTAGGACAAAATCAGCCCCAGCATTTT. This codes for CASSRVGQNQPQHF. J is TRBJ1-5 and V is TRBV5-6; D perhaps matches TRBD1 (5 bases). Germline V CDR1 and CDR2: SGHDT, YYEEEE. The CDR3 sequence is 14 residues long. V was clipped by 4 bases and J by 4 bases, with 12 bases between them. The complete variable domain, with remaining parts taken from reference TRBV5-6 and TRBJ1-5, reads DAGVTQSPTHLIKTRGQQVTLRCSPKSGHDTVSWYQQALGQGPQFIFQYYEEEERQRGNFPDRFSGHQFPNYSSELNVNALLLGDSALYLCASSRVGQNQPQHFGDGTRLSIL.

This sequence joins TRBV7-8 and TRBJ2-5; 9 bases agree with TRBD1. CDR3 length equals 16 residues. Germline loops: CDR1 SGHVS, CDR2 FQNEAQ. The V segment lost 5 bases and the J segment 5 bases; nucleotides outside the gene matches: 12. For the CDR3, the DNA is TGTGCCAGCAGCCTCCGAGCGGGGACAGGGATGGAGACCCAGTACTTC. Encoded protein: CASSLRAGTGMETQYF. Complete variable domain (other parts from reference TRBV7-8 and TRBJ2-5): GAGVSQSPRYKVAKRGQDVALRCDPISGHVSLFWYQQALGQGPEFLTYFQNEAQLDKSGLPSDRFFAERPEGSVSTLKIQRTQQEDSAVYLCASSLRAGTGMETQYFGPGTRLLVL.

The chain recombines TRBV19 with TRBJ1-4, with 8 bases aligning to TRBD1. The V segment lost 7 bases and the J segment 5 bases; nucleotides outside the gene matches: 12. This CDR3 is built from 16 residues. Germline V gene data show CDR1 as LNHDA and CDR2 as SQIVND (reference sequence). CDR3 sequence: CASTEGNRDRNEKLFF. CDR3 coding DNA: TGTGCCAGTACCGAAGGCAACCGGGACAGGAATGAAAAACTGTTTTTT.

Details on this clone: An end of the junction does not agree with germline; a read error may underlie this. This chain joins TRBV24-1 and TRBJ1-2; 7 bases align to TRBD1. Germline CDR1 reads KGHDR; CDR2 reads SFDVKD. The CDR3 runs 19 residues. The CDR3 region is CATSDSPSASQGLWRGYIF. The CDR3 bases are TGTGCCACCAGTGATTCCCCTTCGGCCTCACAGGGGCTTTGGCGGGGCTACATCTTC.

This chain joins TRBV2 and TRBJ2-3, with D unresolved. Per germline, CDR1 SNHLY and CDR2 FYNNEI. The V and J ends lost 5 bases and 1 base respectively, with 10 bases between them. This CDR3 is built from 14 residues. The DNA for the CDR3 is TGTGCCAGCAGTCTGACTGATGGCACAGATACGCAGTATTTT. This codes for CASSLTDGTDTQYF.

This clone was picked up one time. This chain connects TRBV6-1 to TRBJ2-2, with a tentative D call TRBD2 (5 bases). This CDR3 contains 16 residues. The V end lost 1 base, the J end lost 1 base, and 10 bases lay between the germline ends. Germline lookup yields CDR1 MNHNS and CDR2 SASEGT. In DNA, the CDR3 is TGTGCCAGCAGTGAAGGTTGGGAGTGGAACACCGGGGAGCTGTTTTTT. Residues: CASSEGWEWNTGELFF.

The sample holds one count of this clone. V gene TRBV5-4 combines with J gene TRBJ2-7, with D uncertain. Trimming pared 2 bases from V and 5 bases from J, leaving 14 bases between. CDR3 length: 14 residues. Germline assignment: CDR1 SGHNT and CDR2 YYREEE (reference sequence). The CDR3 DNA is TGTGCCAGCAGCTTAATTGACCAAGACAACGAGCAGTACTTC. It translates to CASSLIDQDNEQYF. Full variable domain (rest looked up from reference TRBV5-4 and TRBJ2-7): ETGVTQSPTHLIKTRGQQVTLRCSSQSGHNTVSWYQQALGQGPQFIFQYYREEENGRGNFPPRFSGLQFPNYSSELNVNALELDDSALYLCASSLIDQDNEQYFGPGTRLTVT.

J is TRBJ1-3 and V is TRBV5-1; D is unclear. V was shortened by 5 bases and J by 2 bases, with 11 bases between the two germline ends. The CDR3 is 14 amino acids. CDR1 and CDR2 (germline): SGHRS, YFSETQ. DNA for the CDR3: TGCGCCAGCAGTTCCGGGGTGGCTGGAAACACCATATATTTT. It translates to CASSSGVAGNTIYF.

The V call is TRBV3-1 (or the pseudogene TRBV3-2), the J call TRBJ1-3; 7 nucleotides agree with TRBD1. V lost 4 bases and J lost 4; bases outside the gene matches: 7. CDR1 is LGHDT and CDR2 is YNNKEL in the germline V gene (reference sequence). This CDR3 contains 15 residues. CDR3 DNA sequence: TGTGCCAGCAGCCTGCTCCAGGGGGTAGGAAACACCATATATTTT. It encodes CASSLLQGVGNTIYF.

This clone was picked up one time. The gene calls are TRBV9 and TRBJ2-2; TRBD2 aligns across 10 bases. J gave up 4 bases and V 0 bases, and 3 bases lay outside the gene matches. The germline V gene encodes CDR1 SGDLS and CDR2 YYNGEE. CDR3 length equals 16 residues. The CDR3 region is CASSVGLAGVTGELFF. The CDR3 DNA reads TGTGCCAGCAGCGTAGGGCTAGCGGGAGTCACCGGGGAGCTGTTTTTT.

The gene calls are TRBV5-4 and TRBJ2-3, with D possibly matching TRBD2 (6 bases). V was clipped by 5 bases and J by 3 bases, with 10 bases between them. Looked up from germline, CDR1 is SGHNT and CDR2 is YYREEE (reference sequence). The CDR3 has 13 residues. CDR3 bases: TGTGCCAGCAGTTCTGGGGGGACAGATACGCAGTATTTT. Its translation is CASSSGGTDTQYF.